This TCR beta chain derives from a study of cytomegalovirus exposure and HLA in healthy donors. Using immunoSEQ multiplex PCR, the repertoire was profiled, and TCRdb retains in-frame clones only, with some absent. Of about 190,000 clones in the sample, 84% were seen once. Whole-study results and caveats: A few chains tied to CMV proved CMV antigen-specific in vitro. Overall, approximately 180 TCR beta chains were annotated as cytomegalovirus-associated. First-cohort TCR clusters were later found to tend to co-occur in the 120 validation repertoires.

Trimming cost V 2 bases and J 7 bases, with 8 bases left between them. The germline gives CDR1 MNHEY, CDR2 SMNVEV (reference sequence). The CDR3 runs to 12 residues. Note on this clone: The antigen is unknown.

The V call is TRBV27, the J call TRBJ1-1; D unresolved. Sequencing was carried out using PBMCs. The TCR was taken from a woman aged 18 to 35 in good health and CMV-seropositive. DNA for the CDR3: TGTGCCAGCAGTTTACCCGGGGATGAAGCTTTCTTT. This translates into CASSLPGDEAFF.